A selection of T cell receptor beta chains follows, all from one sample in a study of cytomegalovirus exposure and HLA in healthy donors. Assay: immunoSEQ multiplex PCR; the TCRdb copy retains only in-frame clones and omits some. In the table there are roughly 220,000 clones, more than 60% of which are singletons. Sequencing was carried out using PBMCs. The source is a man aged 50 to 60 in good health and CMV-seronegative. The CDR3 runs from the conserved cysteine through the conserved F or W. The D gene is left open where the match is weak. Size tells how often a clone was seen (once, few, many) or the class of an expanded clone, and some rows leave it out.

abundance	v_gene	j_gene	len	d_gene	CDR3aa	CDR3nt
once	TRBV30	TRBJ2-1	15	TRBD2	CASLTGRLAGGEQFF	TGTGCCTCCCTGACAGGGCGATTAGCGGGGGGTGAGCAGTTCTTC
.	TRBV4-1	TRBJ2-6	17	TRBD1	CASSQGQGIAGANVLTF	TGCGCCAGCAGCCAAGGACAGGGGATTGCTGGGGCCAACGTCCTGACTTTC
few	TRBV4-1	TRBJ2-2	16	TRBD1	CASTGSGTGGGGELFF	TGCGCCAGCACTGGCTCCGGGACAGGGGGAGGCGGGGAGCTGTTTTTT
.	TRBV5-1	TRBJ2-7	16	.	CASSLEPPGRSYEQYF	TGCGCCAGCAGCTTGGAACCCCCAGGGAGGTCATACGAGCAGTACTTC
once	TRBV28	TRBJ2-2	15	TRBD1	CASSSRQGARGELFF	TGTGCCAGCAGTTCTCGACAGGGGGCTCGTGGGGAGCTGTTTTTT
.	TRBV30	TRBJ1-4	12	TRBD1	CAWSVGGEKLFF	TGTGCCTGGAGTGTAGGGGGCGAAAAACTGTTTTTT
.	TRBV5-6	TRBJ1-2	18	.	CASSHQWTAVRTNYGYTF	TGTGCCAGCAGCCACCAATGGACAGCAGTCAGAACGAACTATGGCTACACCTTC
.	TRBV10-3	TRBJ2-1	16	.	CAISESERSSYNEQFF	TGTGCCATCAGTGAGTCGGAGCGGAGCTCCTACAATGAGCAGTTCTTC
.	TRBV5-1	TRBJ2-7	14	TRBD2	CASSRDGSGNEQYF	TGCGCCAGCAGCAGGGACGGGAGCGGGAACGAGCAGTACTTC
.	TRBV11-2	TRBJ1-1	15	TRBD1	CASSPRTGTRPEAFF	TGTGCCAGCAGCCCACGGACAGGGACGAGGCCTGAAGCTTTCTTT
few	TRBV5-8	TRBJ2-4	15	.	CASSSRTVAKNIQYF	TGTGCCAGCAGCTCAAGGACAGTAGCCAAAAACATTCAGTACTTC
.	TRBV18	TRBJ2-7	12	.	CASSQRESEQYF	TGTGCCAGCTCACAACGGGAATCCGAGCAGTACTTC
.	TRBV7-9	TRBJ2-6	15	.	CASSFRYSGANVLTF	TGTGCCAGCAGCTTTCGTTACTCTGGGGCCAACGTCCTGACTTTC
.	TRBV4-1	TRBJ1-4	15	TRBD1	CASSQLRQGLEKLFF	TGTGCCAGCAGCCAATTAAGACAGGGTCTTGAAAAACTGTTTTTT
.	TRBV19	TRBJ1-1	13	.	CASIGDWNTEAFF	TGTGCCAGTATCGGGGACTGGAACACTGAAGCTTTCTTT
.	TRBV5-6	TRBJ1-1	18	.	CASSLVGYSPRTNTEAFF	TGTGCCAGCAGCTTGGTCGGGTACTCACCCCGAACGAACACTGAAGCTTTCTTT
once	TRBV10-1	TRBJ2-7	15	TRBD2	CASSESSGRAYEQYF	TGCGCCAGCAGTGAGTCTAGCGGGAGGGCATACGAGCAGTACTTC
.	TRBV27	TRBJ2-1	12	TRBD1	CASNRGQGEQFF	TGTGCCAGCAACAGGGGGCAGGGTGAGCAGTTCTTC
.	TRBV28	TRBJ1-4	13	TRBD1	CASSPGTGRKLFF	TGTGCCAGCAGTCCCGGGACAGGGCGGAAACTGTTTTTT
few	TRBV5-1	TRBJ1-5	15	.	CASSLGDIGNQPQHF	TGCGCCAGCAGCTTGGGAGACATCGGCAATCAGCCCCAGCATTTT
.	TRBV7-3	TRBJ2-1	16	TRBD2	CASSLGSGLAGVEQFF	TGTGCCAGCAGCTTAGGATCGGGACTAGCGGGAGTCGAGCAGTTCTTC
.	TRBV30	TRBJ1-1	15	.	CAWSVRVGVGTEAFF	TGTGCCTGGAGTGTACGGGTAGGGGTGGGCACTGAAGCTTTCTTT
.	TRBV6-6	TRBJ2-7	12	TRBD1	CASSNRGDEQYF	TGTGCCAGCAGTAACAGGGGAGACGAGCAGTACTTC
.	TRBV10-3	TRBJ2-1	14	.	CAISETSSYNEQFF	TGTGCCATCAGTGAGACTAGCTCCTACAATGAGCAGTTCTTC
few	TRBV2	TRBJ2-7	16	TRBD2	CASSPTSGSLPYEQYF	TGTGCCAGCAGTCCGACTAGCGGGAGTCTCCCCTACGAGCAGTACTTC
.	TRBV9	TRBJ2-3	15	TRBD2	CASSVWTSATDTQYF	TGTGCCAGCAGCGTGTGGACTAGCGCTACAGATACGCAGTATTTT
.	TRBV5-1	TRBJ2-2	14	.	CASIGTGGTGELFF	TGCGCCAGCATCGGGACCGGGGGAACCGGGGAGCTGTTTTTT
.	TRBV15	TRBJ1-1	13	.	CATSRVQGPEAFF	TGTGCCACCAGCAGAGTCCAGGGCCCTGAAGCTTTCTTT
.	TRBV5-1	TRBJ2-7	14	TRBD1	CASRGTGQAYEQYF	TGCGCCAGCAGAGGGACAGGGCAGGCCTACGAGCAGTACTTC
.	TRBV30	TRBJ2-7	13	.	CAWTPGDTYEQYF	TGTGCCTGGACCCCGGGGGATACCTACGAGCAGTACTTC
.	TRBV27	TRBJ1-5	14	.	CASSFRGSNQPQHF	TGTGCCAGCAGTTTCAGGGGAAGCAATCAGCCCCAGCATTTT
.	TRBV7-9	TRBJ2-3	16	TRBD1	CASSTKFDRATDTQYF	TGTGCCAGCAGCACAAAGTTCGACAGGGCCACAGATACGCAGTATTTT
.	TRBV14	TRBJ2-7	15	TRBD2	CASSLLAGGPYEQYF	TGTGCCAGCAGCTTACTAGCGGGGGGACCCTACGAGCAGTACTTC
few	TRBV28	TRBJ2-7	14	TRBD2	CASSTQAGAWEQYF	TGTGCCAGCAGTACGCAAGCGGGAGCTTGGGAGCAGTACTTC
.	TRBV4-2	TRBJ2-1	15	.	CASSLKGGTVDEQFF	TGTGCCAGCAGCCTTAAAGGCGGGACGGTTGATGAGCAGTTCTTC
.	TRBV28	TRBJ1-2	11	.	CATHANYGYTF	TGTGCCACACACGCTAACTATGGCTACACCTTC
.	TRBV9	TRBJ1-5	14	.	CASSANGGGQPQHF	TGTGCCAGCAGCGCCAACGGGGGTGGTCAGCCCCAGCATTTT
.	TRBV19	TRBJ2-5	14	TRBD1	CASSPEGTGETQYF	TGTGCCAGTAGTCCCGAGGGGACAGGGGAGACCCAGTACTTC
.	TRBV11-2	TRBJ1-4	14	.	CASSPGNNNEKLFF	TGTGCCAGCAGCCCCGGGAACAATAATGAAAAACTGTTTTTT
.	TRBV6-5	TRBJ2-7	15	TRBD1	CASSWEPGTAREQYF	TGTGCCAGCAGTTGGGAGCCCGGGACAGCAAGAGAGCAGTACTTC
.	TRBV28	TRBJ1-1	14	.	CASTALGLNTEAFF	TGTGCCAGCACCGCATTGGGCCTGAACACTGAAGCTTTCTTT
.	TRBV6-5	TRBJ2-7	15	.	CASSSPRQATYEQYF	TGTGCCAGCAGTTCCCCTCGCCAGGCCACCTACGAGCAGTACTTC
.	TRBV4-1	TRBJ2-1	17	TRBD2	CASSQRLAGVVYNEQFF	TGCGCCAGCAGCCAAAGGTTGGCGGGAGTCGTATACAATGAGCAGTTCTTC